The entry below describes one TCR beta chain. Its antigen is not known. The sample belongs to a study of T cell responses to AZD1222 COVID-19 vaccine. As for the study in general: Some second doses came at about 4 weeks and others at about 12 weeks; these were pooled. Points from the study as a whole: Donors, mostly white British, included more females; clonal diversity was possibly underestimated. Baseline seropositives among AZD1222 recipients totaled only five to seven. Spike was spanned by vaccine-associated CD4 TCRs, which were dominant at 160-218 and 743-854.

V shed 0 bases and J 6 bases; nucleotides not matched to a gene: 14. The CDR3 is 19 amino acids. Germline values: CDR1 MNHEY, CDR2 SVGEGT. The method was immunoSEQ multiplex PCR; TCRdb's version includes in-frame clones alone and lacks a portion of them. The data show around 170,000 clones, with roughly 90% seen just once and 0.99% held by the top ten. Sequencing used peripheral blood, obtained on day 0 of AZD1222 vaccination. This clonotype was sampled from an adult in good health. This chain joins TRBV6-2 or TRBV6-3 and TRBJ2-1, with 10 bases identical to TRBD2. Here the CDR3 DNA reads TGTGCCAGCAGTTACTCCCTAATTCGGAGCGGGGGGGAGAGCAATGAGCAGTTCTTC. It codes for CASSYSLIRSGGESNEQFF.